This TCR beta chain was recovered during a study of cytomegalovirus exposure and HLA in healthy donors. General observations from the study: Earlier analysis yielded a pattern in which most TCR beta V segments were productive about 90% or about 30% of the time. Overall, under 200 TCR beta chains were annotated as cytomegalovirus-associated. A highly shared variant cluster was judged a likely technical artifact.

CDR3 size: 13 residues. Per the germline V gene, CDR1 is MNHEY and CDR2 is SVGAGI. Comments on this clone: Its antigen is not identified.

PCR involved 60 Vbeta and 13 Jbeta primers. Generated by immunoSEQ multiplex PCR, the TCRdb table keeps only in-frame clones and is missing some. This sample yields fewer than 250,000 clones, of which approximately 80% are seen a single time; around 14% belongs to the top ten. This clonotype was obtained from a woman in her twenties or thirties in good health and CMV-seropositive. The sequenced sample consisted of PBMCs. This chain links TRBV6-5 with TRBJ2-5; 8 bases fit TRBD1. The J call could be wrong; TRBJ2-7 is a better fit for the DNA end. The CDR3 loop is CASSRGPHYEQYF. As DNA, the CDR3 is TGTGCCAGCTCCAGGGGGCCCCATTACGAGCAGTACTTC.